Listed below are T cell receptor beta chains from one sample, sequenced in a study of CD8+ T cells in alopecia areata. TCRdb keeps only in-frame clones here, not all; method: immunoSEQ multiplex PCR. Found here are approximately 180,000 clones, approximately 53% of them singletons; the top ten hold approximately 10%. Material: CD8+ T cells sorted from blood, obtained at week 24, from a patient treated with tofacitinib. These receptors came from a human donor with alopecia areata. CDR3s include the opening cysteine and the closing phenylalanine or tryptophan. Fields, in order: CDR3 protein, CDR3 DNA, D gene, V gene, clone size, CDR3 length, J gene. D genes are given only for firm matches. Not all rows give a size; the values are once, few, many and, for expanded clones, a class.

CDR3 protein: CASSYSRRSGNGYTF
CDR3 DNA: TGTGCCAGCAGTTACTCGCGCCGATCAGGGAATGGCTACACCTTC
D gene: NA
V gene: TRBV6-5
clone size: few
CDR3 length: 15
J gene: TRBJ1-2

CDR3 protein: CASSSPGGPGTTEAFF
CDR3 DNA: TGTGCCAGTAGTTCCCCCGGAGGGCCCGGCACCACTGAAGCTTTCTTT
D gene: NA
V gene: TRBV19
clone size: NA
CDR3 length: 16
J gene: TRBJ1-1

CDR3 protein: CSVFPTAPGQGALNYGYTF
CDR3 DNA: TGCAGCGTTTTCCCAACAGCGCCGGGACAGGGGGCATTGAACTATGGCTACACCTTC
D gene: TRBD1
V gene: TRBV29-1
clone size: once
CDR3 length: 19
J gene: TRBJ1-2

CDR3 protein: CATSRETEDQPQHF
CDR3 DNA: TGTGCCACCAGCAGAGAGACGGAAGATCAGCCCCAGCATTTT
D gene: NA
V gene: TRBV15
clone size: NA
CDR3 length: 14
J gene: TRBJ1-5

CDR3 protein: CASSLASVGEKLFF
CDR3 DNA: TGTGCCAGCAGCTTGGCCTCGGTCGGGGAAAAACTGTTTTTT
D gene: NA
V gene: TRBV5-4
clone size: NA
CDR3 length: 14
J gene: TRBJ1-4

CDR3 protein: CASSFEISYNEQFF
CDR3 DNA: TGTGCCAGCAGCTTCGAGATCTCCTACAATGAGCAGTTCTTC
D gene: NA
V gene: TRBV7-2
clone size: NA
CDR3 length: 14
J gene: TRBJ2-1

CDR3 protein: CASSERGGGGTDTQYF
CDR3 DNA: TGTGCCAGCAGTGAACGGGGCGGGGGAGGCACAGATACGCAGTATTTT
D gene: TRBD2
V gene: TRBV25-1
clone size: NA
CDR3 length: 16
J gene: TRBJ2-3

CDR3 protein: CSVRTGNYGYTF
CDR3 DNA: TGCAGCGTCAGGACAGGGAACTATGGCTACACCTTC
D gene: TRBD1
V gene: TRBV29-1
clone size: NA
CDR3 length: 12
J gene: TRBJ1-2

CDR3 protein: CARRGEDTDTQYF
CDR3 DNA: TGTGCCCGAAGGGGGGAAGACACAGATACGCAGTATTTT
D gene: NA
V gene: TRBV2
clone size: NA
CDR3 length: 13
J gene: TRBJ2-3

CDR3 protein: CASSHSHSGSTGQFF
CDR3 DNA: TGCGCCAGCAGCCACTCTCATTCGGGGTCCACAGGGCAGTTCTTC
D gene: NA
V gene: TRBV4-3
clone size: NA
CDR3 length: 15
J gene: TRBJ2-1

CDR3 protein: CSVEAGWEQYF
CDR3 DNA: TGCAGCGTTGAAGCGGGTTGGGAGCAGTACTTC
D gene: NA
V gene: TRBV29-1
clone size: few
CDR3 length: 11
J gene: TRBJ2-7

CDR3 protein: CASTINTGELFF
CDR3 DNA: TGCGCCAGCACCATTAACACCGGGGAGCTGTTTTTT
D gene: NA
V gene: TRBV5-1
clone size: few
CDR3 length: 12
J gene: TRBJ2-2

CDR3 protein: CASSEELQDTYGYTF
CDR3 DNA: TGTGCCAGCAGTGAGGAACTACAGGACACCTATGGCTACACCTTC
D gene: NA
V gene: TRBV2
clone size: NA
CDR3 length: 15
J gene: TRBJ1-2

CDR3 protein: CASSLRGNIQYF
CDR3 DNA: TGTGCCAGCAGTTTAAGAGGGAACATTCAGTACTTC
D gene: NA
V gene: TRBV27
clone size: NA
CDR3 length: 12
J gene: TRBJ2-4

CDR3 protein: CASSQDRGGAVEQYF
CDR3 DNA: TGCGCCAGCAGCCAAGATCGTGGGGGAGCGGTCGAGCAGTACTTC
D gene: NA
V gene: TRBV4-3
clone size: NA
CDR3 length: 15
J gene: TRBJ2-7

CDR3 protein: CASSPSGGYEQYF
CDR3 DNA: TGCGCCAGCAGCCCTAGCGGGGGTTACGAGCAGTACTTC
D gene: TRBD2
V gene: TRBV5-1
clone size: NA
CDR3 length: 13
J gene: TRBJ2-7

CDR3 protein: CASSPTPRVHEQFF
CDR3 DNA: TGTGCCAGCAGCCCCACGCCAAGGGTTCATGAGCAGTTCTTC
D gene: NA
V gene: TRBV11-2
clone size: few
CDR3 length: 14
J gene: TRBJ2-1

CDR3 protein: CASSLGAYNEQFF
CDR3 DNA: TGTGCCAGCAGCTTGGGGGCCTACAATGAGCAGTTCTTC
D gene: NA
V gene: TRBV5-6
clone size: NA
CDR3 length: 13
J gene: TRBJ2-1

CDR3 protein: CSVEDRGASGNTIYF
CDR3 DNA: TGCAGCGTTGAAGATCGGGGGGCGAGTGGAAACACCATATATTTT
D gene: NA
V gene: TRBV29-1
clone size: NA
CDR3 length: 15
J gene: TRBJ1-3

CDR3 protein: CATSREIARETQYF
CDR3 DNA: TGTGCCACCAGCAGAGAAATAGCCAGGGAGACCCAGTACTTC
D gene: NA
V gene: TRBV15
clone size: NA
CDR3 length: 14
J gene: TRBJ2-5

CDR3 protein: CASWEGGHYGYTF
CDR3 DNA: TGTGCCAGCTGGGAAGGAGGCCACTATGGCTACACCTTC
D gene: NA
V gene: TRBV6-6
clone size: NA
CDR3 length: 13
J gene: TRBJ1-2

CDR3 protein: CSVELAGRRTGELFF
CDR3 DNA: TGCAGCGTTGAACTAGCGGGGCGAAGGACCGGGGAGCTGTTTTTT
D gene: TRBD2
V gene: TRBV29-1
clone size: NA
CDR3 length: 15
J gene: TRBJ2-2

CDR3 protein: CASSQDGGAPEEQYF
CDR3 DNA: TGTGCCAGCAGCCAAGACGGCGGAGCCCCTGAGGAGCAGTACTTC
D gene: NA
V gene: TRBV14
clone size: few
CDR3 length: 15
J gene: TRBJ2-7

CDR3 protein: CASSLGDRGYEQYF
CDR3 DNA: TGTGCCAGCAGCTTGGGGGACAGGGGATACGAGCAGTACTTC
D gene: TRBD1
V gene: TRBV5-6
clone size: NA
CDR3 length: 14
J gene: TRBJ2-7

CDR3 protein: CASSLAGGGEQYF
CDR3 DNA: TGTGCCAGCAGCTTAGCGGGGGGAGGGGAGCAGTACTTC
D gene: TRBD2
V gene: TRBV7-2
clone size: NA
CDR3 length: 13
J gene: TRBJ2-7

CDR3 protein: CASSGSVRGYTF
CDR3 DNA: TGCGCCAGCAGCGGGTCGGTGAGGGGCTACACCTTC
D gene: NA
V gene: TRBV5-1
clone size: NA
CDR3 length: 12
J gene: TRBJ1-2

CDR3 protein: CASSRGGYEQYF
CDR3 DNA: TGTGCCAGCAGCAGAGGGGGTTACGAGCAGTACTTC
D gene: NA
V gene: TRBV6-5
clone size: once
CDR3 length: 12
J gene: TRBJ2-7

CDR3 protein: CASSLTENTEAFF
CDR3 DNA: TGTGCCAGCAGCTTGACAGAGAACACTGAAGCTTTCTTT
D gene: NA
V gene: TRBV5-5
clone size: few
CDR3 length: 13
J gene: TRBJ1-1

CDR3 protein: CASSRGNEQYF
CDR3 DNA: TGTGCCAGCAGTCGAGGGAACGAGCAGTACTTC
D gene: NA
V gene: TRBV6-1
clone size: NA
CDR3 length: 11
J gene: TRBJ2-7

CDR3 protein: CASSGNRGYNSPLHF
CDR3 DNA: TGTGCCAGCAGCGGAAACAGGGGCTATAATTCACCCCTCCACTTT
D gene: TRBD1
V gene: TRBV7-6
clone size: NA
CDR3 length: 15
J gene: TRBJ1-6

CDR3 protein: CAISEPYGEAVEDLQYF
CDR3 DNA: TGTGCCATCAGTGAGCCATATGGGGAGGCCGTCGAGGATCTGCAGTACTTC
D gene: NA
V gene: TRBV10-3
clone size: NA
CDR3 length: 17
J gene: TRBJ2-7

CDR3 protein: CASSLRSGELFF
CDR3 DNA: TGTGCCAGCAGCTTGCGGTCCGGGGAGCTGTTTTTT
D gene: NA
V gene: TRBV5-6
clone size: few
CDR3 length: 12
J gene: TRBJ2-2

CDR3 protein: CASSLRGDSYEQYF
CDR3 DNA: TGTGCCAGCAGTTTAAGAGGGGATTCCTACGAGCAGTACTTC
D gene: NA
V gene: TRBV27
clone size: NA
CDR3 length: 14
J gene: TRBJ2-7

CDR3 protein: CAWGTGTSYEQYF
CDR3 DNA: TGTGCCTGGGGGACAGGGACAAGCTACGAGCAGTACTTC
D gene: TRBD1
V gene: TRBV30
clone size: once
CDR3 length: 13
J gene: TRBJ2-7

CDR3 protein: CASSQVLVGSPGQLNEKLFF
CDR3 DNA: TGCGCCAGCAGCCAAGTTCTAGTGGGCTCCCCTGGACAGCTTAATGAAAAACTGTTTTTT
D gene: NA
V gene: TRBV4-1
clone size: NA
CDR3 length: 20
J gene: TRBJ1-4

CDR3 protein: CASSFWAVANTEAFF
CDR3 DNA: TGTGCCAGCAGCTTCTGGGCGGTAGCAAACACTGAAGCTTTCTTT
D gene: NA
V gene: TRBV11-1
clone size: NA
CDR3 length: 15
J gene: TRBJ1-1

CDR3 protein: CSVTDRGQDEQFF
CDR3 DNA: TGCAGCGTCACTGACAGGGGGCAGGATGAGCAGTTCTTC
D gene: TRBD1
V gene: TRBV29-1
clone size: few
CDR3 length: 13
J gene: TRBJ2-1

CDR3 protein: CASGLLLLF
CDR3 DNA: TGTGCTAGTGGTTTACTGCTTCTATTT
D gene: NA
V gene: TRBV12-5
clone size: NA
CDR3 length: 9
J gene: TRBJ1-6

CDR3 protein: CASSPGSAQGYEQYF
CDR3 DNA: TGTGCCAGCAGCCCCGGGTCCGCACAGGGCTACGAGCAGTACTTC
D gene: NA
V gene: TRBV9
clone size: once
CDR3 length: 15
J gene: TRBJ2-7

CDR3 protein: CATSREKDRGPEMPYNEQFF
CDR3 DNA: TGTGCCACCAGCAGAGAAAAAGACAGGGGGCCCGAGATGCCCTACAATGAGCAGTTCTTC
D gene: TRBD1
V gene: TRBV15
clone size: NA
CDR3 length: 20
J gene: TRBJ2-1

CDR3 protein: CASSQEGSLNTGELFF
CDR3 DNA: TGCGCCAGCAGCCAAGAGGGAAGCCTGAACACCGGGGAGCTGTTTTTT
D gene: NA
V gene: TRBV4-3
clone size: NA
CDR3 length: 16
J gene: TRBJ2-2

CDR3 protein: CAWSAGWLEAPTDTQYF
CDR3 DNA: TGTGCCTGGAGCGCGGGATGGCTGGAGGCCCCCACAGATACGCAGTATTTT
D gene: NA
V gene: TRBV30
clone size: NA
CDR3 length: 17
J gene: TRBJ2-3

CDR3 protein: CASRLEGVRAYEQYF
CDR3 DNA: TGTGCCAGCAGACTCGAGGGCGTCAGAGCCTACGAGCAGTACTTC
D gene: NA
V gene: TRBV11-2
clone size: NA
CDR3 length: 15
J gene: TRBJ2-7

CDR3 protein: CASSQADRDRGDEAFF
CDR3 DNA: TGCGCCAGCAGCCAAGCAGACCGGGACAGGGGGGATGAAGCTTTCTTT
D gene: TRBD1
V gene: TRBV4-1
clone size: NA
CDR3 length: 16
J gene: TRBJ1-1

CDR3 protein: CASSQDVGPSGYTF
CDR3 DNA: TGCGCCAGCAGCCAAGATGTGGGACCGAGTGGCTACACCTTC
D gene: NA
V gene: TRBV4-3
clone size: few
CDR3 length: 14
J gene: TRBJ1-2

CDR3 protein: CAWSASGTGNRPQHF
CDR3 DNA: TGTGCCTGGAGTGCATCCGGGACAGGGAATCGGCCCCAGCATTTT
D gene: TRBD1
V gene: TRBV30
clone size: few
CDR3 length: 15
J gene: TRBJ1-5

CDR3 protein: CASSLSGVIQYF
CDR3 DNA: TGTGCCAGCAGCTTAAGTGGGGTCATTCAGTACTTC
D gene: NA
V gene: TRBV7-9
clone size: NA
CDR3 length: 12
J gene: TRBJ2-4

CDR3 protein: CASSQDRGQGQPQHF
CDR3 DNA: TGTGCCAGCTCCCAGGACAGGGGGCAGGGTCAGCCCCAGCATTTT
D gene: TRBD1
V gene: TRBV18
clone size: few
CDR3 length: 15
J gene: TRBJ1-5

CDR3 protein: CASGLVPGYRNGYTF
CDR3 DNA: TGTGCTAGTGGTTTGGTACCCGGGTATAGGAATGGCTACACCTTC
D gene: NA
V gene: TRBV12-5
clone size: NA
CDR3 length: 15
J gene: TRBJ1-2

CDR3 protein: CASSLGGGSDEQFF
CDR3 DNA: TGTGCCAGCAGCTTAGGCGGGGGGTCGGATGAGCAGTTCTTC
D gene: TRBD2
V gene: TRBV11-2
clone size: NA
CDR3 length: 14
J gene: TRBJ2-1

CDR3 protein: CASSLSGGVATQYF
CDR3 DNA: TGTGCCAGCTCCCTTAGCGGGGGGGTCGCGACCCAGTACTTC
D gene: TRBD2
V gene: TRBV7-3
clone size: NA
CDR3 length: 14
J gene: TRBJ2-5

CDR3 protein: CASSQEWAPSNTEAFF
CDR3 DNA: TGCGCCAGCAGCCAAGAATGGGCCCCATCGAACACTGAAGCTTTCTTT
D gene: NA
V gene: TRBV4-1
clone size: once
CDR3 length: 16
J gene: TRBJ1-1

CDR3 protein: CASSQGKPTLGYEQYF
CDR3 DNA: TGTGCCAGCAGCCAAGGAAAGCCGACCCTGGGGTACGAGCAGTACTTC
D gene: NA
V gene: TRBV14
clone size: NA
CDR3 length: 16
J gene: TRBJ2-7